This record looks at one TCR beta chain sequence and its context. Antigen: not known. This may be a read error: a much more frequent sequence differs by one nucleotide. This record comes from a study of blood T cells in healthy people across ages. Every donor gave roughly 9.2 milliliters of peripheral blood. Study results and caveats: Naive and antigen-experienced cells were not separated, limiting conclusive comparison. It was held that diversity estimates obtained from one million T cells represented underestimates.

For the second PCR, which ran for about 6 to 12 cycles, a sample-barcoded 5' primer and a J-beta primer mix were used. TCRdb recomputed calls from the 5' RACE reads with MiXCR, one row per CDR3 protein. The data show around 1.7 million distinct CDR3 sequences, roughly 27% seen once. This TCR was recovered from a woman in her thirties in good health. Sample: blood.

In DNA form, the CDR3 reads TGCAGCGTTGAGACGGCGCAGAGGGGTAGGGCCAACGTCCTGACTTTC. Protein sequence: CSVETAQRGRANVLTF. The chain links TRBV29-1 to TRBJ2-6; TRBD1 or TRBD2 may be the D gene (5 bases each). CDR3 size: 16 residues. The germline gives CDR1 SQVTM, CDR2 ANQGSEA. V was cut by 3 bases and J by 5 bases, with 17 bases left in between.